These 3 T cell receptor beta chains were all obtained from the same sample, sequenced in a study of shared clonotypes between healthy human individuals. TCRdb's table, derived via immunoSEQ multiplex PCR, lists solely in-frame clones and lacks some. The sample carries about 380,000 clones, 96% recorded once. Sequencing was done on a sample of memory CD8+ T cells sorted from blood. Stated subset: CD45RO+ cells pooled with CCR7-negative TemRA cells. Receptors originate from a man younger than 40 in good health.

The chain combines TRBV7-8 with TRBJ2-2; tentatively, D is TRBD1 (5 bases). The V end lost 6 bases, the J end lost 0 bases, and 17 bases lay between the germline ends. The V gene's germline CDR1 is SGHVS and CDR2 FQNEAQ. CDR3 size: 17 residues. The CDR3 coding sequence is TGTGCCAGCAGACCAGCCCATAGGGGCCCGAACACCGGGGAGCTGTTTTTT. Its translation is CASRPAHRGPNTGELFF.

The chain carries TRBV28 and TRBJ1-5, with D unclear. V shed 6 bases and J shed 7 bases, with 10 bases lying between them. The CDR3 runs to 12 residues. The V gene's germline CDR1 is MDHEN and CDR2 SYDVKM. The CDR3, as DNA: TGTGCCAGCAGATACCCAAGCCAGCCCCAGCATTTT. Translation gives CASRYPSQPQHF.

This clone occurred once. The V call is TRBV7-8, the J call TRBJ1-4, with TRBD1 matching 7 bases. Germline-derived CDR1 and CDR2 are SGHVS and FQNEAQ. The CDR3 loop spans 16 amino acids. Trimming at V came to 1 base and at J to 3 bases, leaving 5 bases not matched to a gene. CDR3 loop: CASSLGPGTANEKLFF. For the CDR3, the DNA is TGTGCCAGCAGCTTAGGGCCCGGGACAGCTAATGAAAAACTGTTTTTT. The entire variable domain, with the rest obtained from reference TRBV7-8 and TRBJ1-4, is as follows: GAGVSQSPRYKVAKRGQDVALRCDPISGHVSLFWYQQALGQGPEFLTYFQNEAQLDKSGLPSDRFFAERPEGSVSTLKIQRTQQEDSAVYLCASSLGPGTANEKLFFGSGTQLSVL.